These 30 T cell receptor beta chains were sequenced from one sample in a study of blood T cells in healthy people across ages. Then a second PCR, running about 6 to 12 cycles, was carried out with a sample-barcoded 5' primer and a J-beta primer mix. Each CDR3 protein is one row after TCRdb ran MiXCR on the 5' RACE reads. The table shows hundreds of thousands of distinct CDR3 sequences, with approximately 21% occurring only once. Sequenced material: blood. The receptors stem from a man aged 65 to 79 in good health.

This clonotype was picked up a small number of times. This CDR3 reads CSARQGVEETQYF. CDR3 sequence (DNA): TGCAGTGCTAGACAGGGGGTCGAGGAGACCCAGTACTTC. The V gene is TRBV20-1, the J gene TRBJ2-5, with 7 bases that match TRBD1. The V and J ends lost 2 bases and 5 bases, in that order; junction bases with no gene match: 5. The CDR3 is 13 amino acids. CDR1 is DFQATT and CDR2 is SNEGSKA in the germline V gene (reference sequence).

With respect to this clonotype: A read error may produce the germline difference seen at one junction end. V is TRBV24-1 and J is TRBJ2-3; 9 bases are shared with TRBD2. Germline V gene data show CDR1 as KGHDR and CDR2 as SFDVKD. This CDR3 is 16 amino acids long. The CDR3 sequence: CATSDFGTSRTGTQYF. CDR3 nucleotides: TGTGCCACCAGTGATTTTGGGACTAGCCGCACAGGTACGCAGTATTTT.

The CDR3 sequence is CASSLVLKSSYNEQFF. CDR3 DNA: TGTGCCAGCAGCTTAGTACTAAAGAGCTCCTACAATGAGCAGTTCTTC. The genes are TRBV11-2 and TRBJ2-1; D remains unclear. Germline CDR1 SGHAT, CDR2 FQNNGV. V lost 1 base, J lost 0 bases, and 10 bases lay in between. CDR3 length equals 16 residues. The entire variable domain, with the rest obtained from reference TRBV11-2 and TRBJ2-1, is as follows: EAGVAQSPRYKIIEKRQSVAFWCNPISGHATLYWYQQILGQGPKLLIQFQNNGVVDDSQLPKDRFSAERLKGVDSTLKIQPAKLEDSAVYLCASSLVLKSSYNEQFFGPGTRLTVL.

This rearrangement joins TRBV19 to TRBJ1-1; no definite D call. The germline V and J ends were trimmed by 9 bases and 1 base, with 12 bases remaining between them. Germline assignment: CDR1 LNHDA and CDR2 SQIVND (reference sequence). The CDR3 consists of 13 residues. CDR3 in DNA: TGTGCCAGCGCGTCGACACGGAACACTGAAGCTTTCTTT. This gives the protein CASASTRNTEAFF.

In this sample, this clonotype turned up a few times. The rearrangement links TRBV25-1 to TRBJ2-3; D assignment may be TRBD1 or TRBD2 (6 bases each). The CDR3 loop spans 13 amino acids. CDR1 is MGHDK and CDR2 is SYGVNS in the germline V gene. The CDR3: CASGQWAPDTQYF. CDR3 DNA: TGTGCTAGCGGACAGTGGGCTCCAGATACGCAGTATTTT.

This clonotype occurred a few times. V is TRBV11-2 and J is TRBJ1-3, with 10 bases matching TRBD1. With 4 bases clipped from V and 2 bases from J, the junction kept 11 bases outside the gene matches. Germline V gene sequence: CDR1 SGHAT, CDR2 FQNNGV. CDR3 length: 18 residues. The CDR3 reads CASSYAGTGVGAGNTIYF. Here the CDR3 DNA reads TGTGCCAGCAGCTATGCCGGGACAGGGGTTGGTGCTGGAAACACCATATATTTT.

In DNA, the CDR3 is TGCGCCAGCAGCTCGGGTCGCTCTGGAAACACCATATATTTT. Its translation is CASSSGRSGNTIYF. The J gene is TRBJ1-3, the V gene TRBV4-3; D ambiguous. The CDR3 length is 14 residues. V shed 5 bases and J shed 0 bases, with 8 bases lying between them. Germline CDR1 and CDR2: LGHNA and YSLEER.

The chain employs TRBV5-1 and TRBJ2-5; 13 positions match TRBD2. Unmatched junction bases numbered 9, after V lost 5 bases and J lost 5 bases. The CDR3 runs to 16 residues. CDR1 is SGHRS and CDR2 is YFSETQ in the germline V gene. The CDR3 DNA is TGCGCCAGCAGTCCTGGACTAGCGGGAGCGGGGGAGACCCAGTACTTC. It translates to CASSPGLAGAGETQYF.

This clonotype was detected only once. This likely comes from a read error, as the CDR3 has no conserved phenylalanine or tryptophan at its end. No DNA is shown, since the ends of the CDR3 on it are uncertain; the CDR3 is the one TCRdb lists. This sequence joins TRBV12-3 or TRBV12-4 and TRBJ2-3; the DNA was not compared with TRBD1, the D call given in the table. The CDR3 totals 13 residues, both ends included. CDR3 loop: CASILGGTDTQYS.

The count of this clonotype is one. The chain links TRBV12-3 or TRBV12-4 to TRBJ2-7; 8 nucleotides match TRBD1. CDR3 size: 16 residues. V shed 5 bases and J 3 bases; nucleotides not matched to a gene: 12. This CDR3 is CASSHGRTGIYYEQYF. CDR3 sequence (DNA): TGTGCCAGCAGTCATGGAAGGACAGGGATTTACTACGAGCAGTACTTC.

The chain couples TRBV12-3 or TRBV12-4 to TRBJ2-1; the match to TRBD2 covers 8 bases. With V trimmed by 3 bases and J by 5 bases, 6 bases remained unmatched. The CDR3 is made up of 15 amino acids. The CDR3 sequence: CASSFSGIGDNEQFF. In nucleotides, the CDR3 is TGTGCCAGCAGTTTTAGCGGGATTGGCGACAATGAGCAGTTCTTC.

The table lists this clonotype with many counts. J is TRBJ2-6 and V is TRBV12-3 or TRBV12-4; D not resolved. The V end was cut by 3 bases, the J end by 0 bases, with 6 bases between. The CDR3 runs 15 residues. The CDR3 here is CASSLGYSGANVLTF. The CDR3 DNA reads as TGTGCCAGCAGTTTGGGGTACTCTGGGGCCAACGTCCTGACTTTC.

CDR3 DNA sequence: TGCGCCAGCAGCCCTCTCTCGGACACCGGGGAGCTGTTTTTT. It yields the protein CASSPLSDTGELFF. The J gene is TRBJ2-2, the V gene TRBV5-1, with unresolved D. Germline CDR1 is SGHRS and CDR2 is YFSETQ. V gave up 4 bases and J gave up 3 bases, with 10 bases separating them. This CDR3 region has 14 residues.

V gene TRBV12-3 or TRBV12-4 combines with J gene TRBJ2-5; 7 bases are a match to TRBD1. TRBJ2-1 explains the end of the DNA better; the J call may be wrong. The CDR3 contains 15 residues. CDR3 sequence (DNA): TGTGCCAGCAATCTCGGGACAGCCTCTTTCAATGAGCAGTTCTTC. Its translation: CASNLGTASFNEQFF.

This clonotype was observed at least ten times. V is TRBV7-2 and J is TRBJ1-1; D gene unclear. V was cut by 0 bases and J by 7 bases, with 3 bases left in between. From germline, CDR1 is SGHTA and CDR2 FQGNSA. This CDR3 has 11 amino acids. The CDR3 coding sequence is TGTGCCAGCAGCTTAGCTTTTGAAGCTTTCTTT. Encoded protein: CASSLAFEAFF.

V and J are TRBV6-1 and TRBJ2-7; 16 bases agree with TRBD2. The ends lost 6 bases at V and 2 bases at J; junction bases unmatched: 4. The length of the CDR3 is 16 residues. Germline CDR1 reads MNHNS; CDR2 reads SASEGT. DNA for the CDR3: TGTGCCAGCAGCCCCGGGACTAGCGGGAGGGCCTACGAGCAGTACTTC. The encoded protein is CASSPGTSGRAYEQYF.

Ten or more counts support this clonotype. V and J are TRBV27 and TRBJ2-2; TRBD2 matches 11 bases. The CDR3 consists of 13 residues. CDR1 and CDR2 from the germline V gene are MNHEY and SMNVEV (reference sequence). Trimming cost V 4 bases and J 8 bases; bases outside gene matches: 0. The CDR3 reads CASSWTSGGELFF. In DNA form, the CDR3 reads TGTGCCAGCAGTTGGACTAGCGGGGGGGAGCTGTTTTTT.

The chain has TRBV20-1 and TRBJ1-4; 7 bases line up with TRBD1. The V segment lost 2 bases and the J segment 4 bases; nucleotides outside the gene matches: 4. Germline CDR1 DFQATT, CDR2 SNEGSKA (reference sequence). The CDR3 runs to 14 residues. The CDR3 loop is CSARLDRVNEKLFF. The CDR3 nucleotides are TGCAGTGCTAGACTCGACAGGGTTAATGAAAAACTGTTTTTT.

The chain employs TRBV5-1 and TRBJ2-5; D is uncertain. This CDR3 is 14 amino acids long. The germline V and J ends were trimmed by 0 bases and 5 bases, with 11 bases remaining between them. Germline V CDR1 and CDR2: SGHRS, YFSETQ. The CDR3 region is CASSLDRMGETQYF. In nucleotides, the CDR3 is TGCGCCAGCAGCTTGGACAGAATGGGGGAGACCCAGTACTTC. Full variable domain (outside the CDR3, taken from reference TRBV5-1 and TRBJ2-5): KAGVTQTPRYLIKTRGQQVTLSCSPISGHRSVSWYQQTPGQGLQFLFEYFSETQRNKGNFPGRFSGRQFSNSRSEMNVSTLELGDSALYLCASSLDRMGETQYFGPGTRLLVL.

About this clonotype itself: This CDR3 fails to terminate in the conserved phenylalanine or tryptophan, so it likely reflects a read error. The chain employs TRBV5-6 and TRBJ2-3; no firm D call. Germline CDR1 reads SGHDT; CDR2 reads YYEEEE. V lost 5 bases to trimming and J lost 4 bases, with 20 bases between them. This CDR3 has 16 amino acids. The CDR3 DNA reads as TGTGCCAGCAGTCCACTACTGGGATCGCAGGCAGATACGCAGTATCTT. This translates into CASSPLLGSQADTQYL.

This clonotype was recorded a few times. The V gene is TRBV7-9, the J gene TRBJ2-5, with TRBD1 matching over 10 bases. The CDR3 has 16 residues. Germline V CDR1 and CDR2: SEHNR, FQNEAQ (reference sequence). V was pared by 0 bases and J by 5 bases, with 6 bases of the junction left unmatched. The CDR3 reads CASSLARDRGRETQYF. In DNA form, the CDR3 reads TGTGCCAGCAGCTTAGCGCGGGACAGGGGTCGGGAGACCCAGTACTTC.

The gene calls are TRBV20-1 and TRBJ2-3; D unresolved. The germline V and J ends were trimmed by 6 bases and 9 bases, with 13 bases remaining between them. In germline, CDR1 is DFQATT, CDR2 SNEGSKA (reference sequence). This CDR3 is 11 amino acids long. As DNA, the CDR3 is TGCAGTGCCACACAACAGCAAACGCAGTATTTT. Encoded protein: CSATQQQTQYF.

The rearrangement joins TRBV28 to TRBJ2-4; 7 bases agree with TRBD1. The CDR3 loop spans 17 amino acids. Trimming took 6 bases from V and 7 from J; bases not matched to a gene: 18. Germline values: CDR1 MDHEN, CDR2 SYDVKM. DNA for the CDR3: TGTGCCAGCAGGCCCCTTTACCGGGACAGAAGAAATAACATTCAGTACTTC. The encoded protein is CASRPLYRDRRNNIQYF.

V and J are TRBV3-1 and TRBJ2-7; D is unresolved. CDR3 size: 13 residues. CDR1 is LGHDT and CDR2 is YNNKEL in the germline V gene (reference sequence). V lost 0 bases to trimming and J lost 9 bases, with 12 bases between them. CDR3 in amino acids: CASSQEWGILQYF. The CDR3 nucleotides are TGTGCCAGCAGCCAAGAATGGGGAATTCTGCAGTACTTC.

The chain links TRBV3-1 to TRBJ2-2; 7 bases agree with TRBD1. From germline, CDR1 is LGHDT and CDR2 YNNKEL (reference sequence). The CDR3 extends over 14 amino acids. Germline trimming cut 7 bases from V and 5 bases from J; bases unmatched to any gene: 7. CDR3 DNA: TGTGCCAGCAATAGGGGGCAGTTAACCGGGGAGCTGTTTTTT. Amino acids: CASNRGQLTGELFF. Complete variable domain (other parts from reference TRBV3-1 and TRBJ2-2): DTAVSQTPKYLVTQMGNDKSIKCEQNLGHDTMYWYKQDSKKFLKIMFSYNNKELIINETVPNRFSPKSPDKAHLNLHINSLELGDSAVYFCASNRGQLTGELFFGEGSRLTVL.

Note on this clonotype: Given a much more abundant clone one base away, this may be a read error. The chain uses TRBV5-1 and TRBJ2-5; D is ambiguous. This CDR3 contains 14 residues. CDR1 SGHRS and CDR2 YFSETQ come from the germline V gene. The CDR3, as DNA: TGCGCCAGCAGCTTGGGGGGTGTCCAAGAGACCCCGTACTTC. As protein: CASSLGGVQETPYF.

The gene calls are TRBV20-1 and TRBJ2-5; 10 bases are shared with TRBD2. This CDR3 is built from 15 residues. Per germline, CDR1 DFQATT and CDR2 SNEGSKA (reference sequence). The V and J ends lost 3 bases and 3 bases, in that order; junction bases with no gene match: 7. This CDR3 reads CSASLAGGRKETQYF. The CDR3 nucleotides read TGCAGTGCTAGTTTAGCGGGAGGTCGGAAAGAGACCCAGTACTTC.

In its sample, this clonotype was seen many times. This chain links TRBV7-3 with TRBJ2-7; the match to TRBD1 covers 7 bases. CDR1 and CDR2 (germline): SGHTA, FQGTGA. V lost 6 bases and J lost 6; bases outside the gene matches: 5. The CDR3 covers 12 residues. The CDR3 loop reads CASSREGAEQYF. The CDR3 nucleotides are TGTGCCAGCAGTCGCGAGGGGGCCGAGCAGTACTTC.

The chain uses TRBV20-1 and TRBJ1-1; D unresolved. V lost 2 bases to trimming and J lost 1 base, with 20 bases between them. Germline CDR1 and CDR2: DFQATT and SNEGSKA (reference sequence). The CDR3 runs to 17 residues. CDR3 residues: CSARIRKDGRQNTEAFF. CDR3 nucleotide sequence: TGCAGTGCTAGAATTAGAAAGGATGGACGCCAGAACACTGAAGCTTTCTTT.

This clonotype appeared a few times. The CDR3 bases are TGTGCCAGCAGTTTAAGCCCTAGCGGGGTAGACAATGAGCAGTTCTTC. Translating it yields CASSLSPSGVDNEQFF. The genes are TRBV12-3 or TRBV12-4 and TRBJ2-1, with TRBD2 matching over 9 bases. V gave up 2 bases and J gave up 5 bases; unmatched junction bases: 7. The CDR3 extends over 16 amino acids.